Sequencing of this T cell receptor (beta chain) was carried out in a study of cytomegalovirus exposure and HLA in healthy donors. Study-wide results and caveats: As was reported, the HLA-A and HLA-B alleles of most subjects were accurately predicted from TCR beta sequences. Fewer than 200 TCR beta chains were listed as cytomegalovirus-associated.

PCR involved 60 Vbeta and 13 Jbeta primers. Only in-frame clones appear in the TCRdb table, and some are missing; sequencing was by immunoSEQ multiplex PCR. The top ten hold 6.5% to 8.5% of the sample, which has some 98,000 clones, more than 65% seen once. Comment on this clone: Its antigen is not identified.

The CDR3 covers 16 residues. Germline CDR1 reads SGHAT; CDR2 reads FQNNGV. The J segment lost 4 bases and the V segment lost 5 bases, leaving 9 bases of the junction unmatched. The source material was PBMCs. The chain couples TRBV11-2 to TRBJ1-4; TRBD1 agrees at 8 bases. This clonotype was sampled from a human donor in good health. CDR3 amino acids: CASSPLRGQGNEKLFF. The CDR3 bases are TGTGCCAGCAGCCCCCTGCGCGGACAGGGTAATGAAAAACTGTTTTTT.